This T cell receptor (beta chain) was sequenced for a study of blood T cell repertoires in COVID-19. Profiling relied on immunoSEQ multiplex PCR, and the TCRdb table lists in-frame clones only, not all of them. This table holds some 190,000 clones, approximately 80% found once. This clone was seen only once. The V and J ends lost 6 bases and 2 bases respectively, with 9 bases between them. CDR1 is MNHEY, CDR2 SVGEGT, per germline. The CDR3 has 13 residues. Within the 2 weeks before study entry, each person in the exposed group met a COVID-19 case. The sequenced sample consisted of PBMCs or T cells enriched from blood (not recorded which). The chain is built from TRBV6-2 or TRBV6-3 and TRBJ2-3; D not certain. The sequence was collected from a man between 60 and 70 years old who had been exposed to COVID-19. CDR3 sequence (DNA): TGTGCCAGCAGCGCCCTAGTCACAGATACGCAGTATTTT. Translated: CASSALVTDTQYF.